The entry below gives a single T cell receptor (beta chain) sequence along with its context. These data belong to a study of lymphopenia after photon versus proton radiotherapy. The CDR3 extends over 14 amino acids. V was pared by 0 bases and J by 0 bases, with 6 bases between. Germline V gene lookup returns CDR1 SGDLS and CDR2 YYNGEE. Here immunoSEQ multiplex PCR was the method, and the copy in TCRdb shows in-frame clones only, minus some. This table holds 17,000 or so clones, roughly 88% found once. This specimen was peripheral blood, taken from a patient treated with proton-based radiotherapy. This clonotype originated in a man between 65 and 85 years old with pancreatic cancer. V usage is TRBV9 and J usage is TRBJ1-1; D gene unclear. The CDR3 DNA reads TGTGCCAGCAGCGTAGGTGTTATGAACACTGAAGCTTTCTTT. Residues: CASSVGVMNTEAFF.